The entry below gives a single TCR beta chain sequence along with its context. What this receptor recognizes is not known. The sample holds no much larger clone one base away, and base qualities are not on file. TCRbeta CDR3 regions were amplified from genomic DNA using the immunoSEQ Assay, a bias-controlled multiplex PCR. The original methods were these. The number of nucleated cells in each sample was estimated by amplification of reference gene primers within the assay. To quantify the absolute abundance of each unique TCRbeta CDR3 rearrangement, sequence reads were collapsed and filtered. For each sample, productive Simpson clonality was calculated as the square root of Simpson's diversity index across productive rearrangements. Entries here come from immuneACCESS through TCRdb and include only in-frame sequences with V and J called. Some clones fail to appear in such tables; in the studies checked, an unresolved V gene covers under half of the shortfall, and the cause of the remainder is unknown. V and J calls and clone size are given by that table; D and trimming were obtained from the DNA. The sample records about 200,000 clones, around 84% of which are singletons. Together, the top ten hold about 13% of the sample.

Whole blood was collected in K2EDTA tubes by collaborating institutions according to the institutions' own protocols. Collaborator samples were shipped for TCRbeta analysis as frozen whole blood, isolated PBMCs, or DNA extracted from either sample type. The source of the sample is a study of blood T cell repertoires in COVID-19 (dated by TCRdb to the early 2020s). For the study in its entirety: Samples from collaborators originated in the United States, Italy and Spain and spanned both the acute and convalescent phases of COVID-19. The repertoires were made available in a free public database intended to serve as a resource for research on the immune response to SARS-CoV-2. Nearly every sample came with metadata listing a de-identified subject ID, COVID-19 status, age in years and sex. The samples were drawn from two sources: the first 160 participants of the ongoing ImmuneRACE study, and 1,000 to 1,500 subjects contributed by 6 global collaborators. Subjects who had been exposed to COVID-19, were actively infected with it, or had recovered from it provided the deeply sampled blood TCRbeta repertoires that made up the dataset. The prospective study material was composed of cDNA or gDNA derived from T cells, B-cell-depleted T cells, or PBMCs. HLA class I and class II types, where available, came from metadata supplied by the sample provider rather than from assay-based typing. Broader findings and caveats from the paper: The quantity of clinical and demographic metadata differed by source and by participant and was supplied without curation.

V gives up 6 bases and J gives up 0 bases, and the segment between their germline ends measures 12 bases. From the germline V gene, CDR1 is MDHEN and CDR2 is SYDVKM. The CDR3 spans 14 residues, from the cysteine through the phenylalanine. Only the CDR3 DNA is retained, 42 bases long and in frame from the first base. The sequence derives from a human donor in a cohort sampled during active COVID-19. The specimen was peripheral blood. The rearranged segments are TRBV28 and TRBJ2-7; possibly the D gene is TRBD2, per 6 matching bases. CDR3 protein: CASRFKRVSYEQYF. The DNA sequence is TGTGCCAGCAGGTTCAAGCGGGTCTCCTACGAGCAGTACTTC.